These 2 T cell receptor beta chains were all obtained from the same sample, sequenced in a study of prognosis after radiotherapy for stage I lung cancer. The TCR beta CDR3 region was amplified from genomic DNA, with two rounds of multiplex PCR being used for the amplification. Amplification in first-round PCR relied on primers specific to each TRBV and TRBJ gene. TCRdb itself ran the multiplex PCR reads through MiXCR, one entry per CDR3 protein. The sample carries about 14,000 distinct CDR3 sequences, roughly 50% recorded once. The sequencing used PBMCs, collected before or after stereotactic body radiation therapy (not recorded which). These receptors all come from a donor at least 50 years old with non-small cell lung cancer.

The chain has TRBV10-2 and TRBJ1-2; D gene ambiguous. The germline gives CDR1 WSHSY, CDR2 SAAADI. Trimming removed 6 bases at V and 3 bases at J, with 8 bases between. This CDR3 has 12 residues. CDR3 sequence reads: CASRKDDYGYTF. The CDR3 DNA reads TGCGCCAGCAGGAAGGATGACTATGGCTACACCTTC.

This clonotype occurred many times. V and J are TRBV5-8 and TRBJ1-6, with D perhaps TRBD1 (6 bases). Germline CDR1 reads SGHTS; CDR2 reads YDEGEE. The CDR3 is 16 amino acids. V lost 2 bases and J 1 base, leaving 10 bases between the germline ends. CDR3 amino acids: CASSFWGASYNSPLHF. The DNA for the CDR3 is TGTGCCAGCAGCTTTTGGGGGGCTTCCTATAATTCACCCCTCCACTTT.